What follows describes a single TCR beta chain. Its antigen remains unknown. TCRdb itself ran the reads through MiXCR, one entry per CDR3 protein. In the table there are about 320,000 distinct CDR3 sequences, more than 8% of which are singletons. These data come from a study of T cell repertoires in cytomegalovirus infection. At the level of the study: CMV infection plus the matching HLA type was flagged by public TCR beta signatures.

Overall study results and limits: CMV-specific HLA-C-restricted TCR beta clonotypes dominated the ex vivo response.

What was sequenced was PBMCs. The source is a human donor in good health (CMV status not recorded). Some clones in this sample may be carry-over from other donors' samples.

CDR3 residues: CASSKTGKNTEAFF. In nucleotides, the CDR3 is TGTGCCAGTAGTAAGACAGGGAAGAACACTGAAGCTTTCTTT. The chain joins TRBV19 to TRBJ1-1; 7 bases align to TRBD1. The CDR3 length is 14 residues. The V and J ends lost 4 bases and 1 base, in that order; junction bases with no gene match: 3. Germline lookup yields CDR1 LNHDA and CDR2 SQIVND (reference sequence).